This T cell receptor (beta chain) stems from a study of T-cell reconstitution after alpha-beta-depleted transplantation in children. Researchers prepared the TCRbeta library using unique molecular identifiers, the study reports. A single record per CDR3 protein comes from TCRdb applying MiXCR to the PCR reads. The sample contains hundreds of thousands of distinct CDR3 sequences, about 11% of which appear only once. Trimming removed 3 bases at V and 0 bases at J, with 5 bases between. Germline CDR1 is SQVTM and CDR2 is ANQGSEA. This CDR3 contains 12 residues. This clonotype was detected ten times or more. Its target is not known. Regarding the study as a whole: The main origin of T-cell counts and diversity one year after transplant was newly produced T cells.

The material sequenced was PBMCs, taken before TCRalphabeta/CD19-depleted stem cell transplant. The TCR was taken from a child less than two years old with acute myeloid leukemia, due to receive a stem cell transplant. This chain links TRBV29-1 with TRBJ1-1, with D maybe TRBD1 (5 bases). The CDR3 loop is CSVDRVNTEAFF. Written as DNA, the CDR3 is TGCAGCGTTGACAGGGTGAACACTGAAGCTTTCTTT. The full variable domain, completed using reference TRBV29-1 and TRBJ1-1, is SAVISQKPSRDICQRGTSLTIQCQVDSQVTMMFWYRQQPGQSLTLIATANQGSEATYESGFVIDKFPISRPNLTFSTLTVSNMSPEDSSIYLCSVDRVNTEAFFGQGTRLTVV.